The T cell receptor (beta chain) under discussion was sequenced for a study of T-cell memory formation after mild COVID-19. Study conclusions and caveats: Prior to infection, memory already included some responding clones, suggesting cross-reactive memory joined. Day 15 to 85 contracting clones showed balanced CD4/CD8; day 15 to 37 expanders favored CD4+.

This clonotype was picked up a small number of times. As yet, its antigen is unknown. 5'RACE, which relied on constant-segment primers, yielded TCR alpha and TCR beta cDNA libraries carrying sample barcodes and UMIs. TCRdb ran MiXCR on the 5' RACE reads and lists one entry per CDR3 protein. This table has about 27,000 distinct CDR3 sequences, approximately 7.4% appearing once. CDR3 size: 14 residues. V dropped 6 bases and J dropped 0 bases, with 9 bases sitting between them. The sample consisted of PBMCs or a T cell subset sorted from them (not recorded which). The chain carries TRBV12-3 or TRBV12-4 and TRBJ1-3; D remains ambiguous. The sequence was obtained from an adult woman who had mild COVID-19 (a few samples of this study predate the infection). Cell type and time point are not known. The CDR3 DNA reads TGTGCCAGCAGGGCGGTTTTCTCTGGAAACACCATATATTTT. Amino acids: CASRAVFSGNTIYF.